This T cell receptor beta chain comes out of a study of technical replicates of blood from several donors. The CDR3 totals 16 residues. Germline V gene data show CDR1 as MNHNS and CDR2 as SASEGT. Trimming removed 3 bases from V and 4 bases from J, with 16 bases in between. Here immunoSEQ multiplex PCR was the method, and the copy in TCRdb shows in-frame clones only, minus some. The profile shows roughly 60,000 clones, 91% of them singletons. This sequence was found in a human donor in good health. Some clones in this sample may be carry-over from other donors' samples. The sample comprised PBMCs. This chain links TRBV6-1 with TRBJ1-3; possibly TRBD1 for D (5 bases). The CDR3 DNA is TGTGCCAGCAGTGATCACAGGAATATTGCGGGAAACACCATATATTTT. This codes for CASSDHRNIAGNTIYF.